This T cell receptor beta chain emerged from a study of T cell repertoires in cytomegalovirus infection. Whole-study context: Selected CMV epitopes included recently identified HLA-C-restricted ones as well as well-studied HLA-B-restricted ones. Matching HLA type and CMV infection were both indicated by public TCR beta signatures.

TCRdb independently ran MiXCR on the reads; one entry per CDR3 protein. Among about 220,000 distinct CDR3 sequences listed, about 39% were seen once. Germline V gene lookup returns CDR1 MNHEY and CDR2 SMNVEV (reference sequence). The CDR3 covers 16 residues. V was trimmed by 6 bases and J by 4 bases, leaving 16 bases between them. This clonotype occurred a few times. Its antigen is undetermined. Findings of the study overall: CMV carriers with the relevant HLA were identified by cumulative public TCR beta family frequency. HLA-C-restricted CMV-specific TCR beta clonotypes prevailed in the ex vivo response.

This TCR derives from a human donor in good health (CMV status not recorded). Some clones in this sample may be carry-over from other donors' samples. Source: CD8+ T cells from cultured PBMCs, taken from culture after CMV antigen stimulation. This chain joins TRBV27 and TRBJ1-6; possible D gene TRBD1, 5 bases. CDR3 residues: CASRQTGQGYNSPLHF. For the CDR3, the DNA is TGTGCCAGCAGACAAACAGGCCAGGGTTATAATTCACCCCTCCACTTT.